This TCR beta chain originates from a study of regulatory dendritic cells for organ transplantation. The protocol was immunoSEQ multiplex PCR, while the TCRdb copy is restricted to in-frame clones and leaves out a portion. The sample has about 34,000 clones, approximately 91% seen once. On this clone: Its antigen is unidentified.

Study-level findings and limits: Resting memory CD8+ T cells held the most alloreactive clonotypes.

Trimming at V came to 0 bases and at J to 0 bases, leaving 3 bases not matched to a gene. From germline, CDR1 is MNHEY and CDR2 SMNVEV (reference sequence). The CDR3 has 16 residues. V is TRBV27 and J is TRBJ1-2; TRBD1 agrees at 8 bases. Sequencing input: naive CD4+ T cells from blood. Indicated subset: CD45RA+ naive T cells. This clonotype originated in a human donor in good health. In nucleotides, the CDR3 is TGTGCCAGCAGTTTATCCCGGACAGGGACTAACTATGGCTACACCTTC. Amino acids: CASSLSRTGTNYGYTF.